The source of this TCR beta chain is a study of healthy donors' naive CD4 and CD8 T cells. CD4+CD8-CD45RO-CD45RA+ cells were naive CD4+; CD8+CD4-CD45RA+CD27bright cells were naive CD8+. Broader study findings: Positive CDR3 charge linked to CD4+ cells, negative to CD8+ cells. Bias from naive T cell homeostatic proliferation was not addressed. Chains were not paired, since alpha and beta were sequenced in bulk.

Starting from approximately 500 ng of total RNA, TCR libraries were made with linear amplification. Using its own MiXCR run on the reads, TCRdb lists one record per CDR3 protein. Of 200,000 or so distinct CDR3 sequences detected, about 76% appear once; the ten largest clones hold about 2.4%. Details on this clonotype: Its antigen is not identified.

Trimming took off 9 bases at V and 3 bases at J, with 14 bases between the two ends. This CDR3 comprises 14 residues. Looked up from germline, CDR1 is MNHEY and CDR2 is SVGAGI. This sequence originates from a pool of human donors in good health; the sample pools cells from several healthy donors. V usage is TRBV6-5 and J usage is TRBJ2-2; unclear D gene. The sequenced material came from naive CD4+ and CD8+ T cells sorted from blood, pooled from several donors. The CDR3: CARGWLGYTGELFF. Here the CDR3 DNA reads TGTGCCAGGGGTTGGTTGGGGTACACCGGGGAGCTGTTTTTT.